This TCR beta chain derives from a study of T cell changes during pregnancy in multiple sclerosis. The method was immunoSEQ multiplex PCR; TCRdb's version includes in-frame clones alone and lacks a portion of them. Among about 76,000 clones listed, 93% were seen once. CDR1 SGHTA and CDR2 FQGTGA come from the germline V gene. The CDR3 totals 14 residues. V shed 2 bases, J shed 2 bases, and the junction held 1 base outside the gene matches. This chain joins TRBV7-3 and TRBJ2-7; 9 bases fit TRBD2. This receptor was obtained from a female donor with multiple sclerosis, enrolled in a pregnancy study. The sample consisted of peripheral blood, taken in the second trimester of pregnancy. The CDR3 is CASSLGGGAYEQYF. The CDR3 nucleotides are TGTGCCAGCAGCTTAGGCGGGGGGGCCTACGAGCAGTACTTC.